This is a list of T cell receptor beta chains from one sample in a study of shared clonotypes between healthy human individuals. The repertoire was sequenced with immunoSEQ multiplex PCR; TCRdb's copy has only in-frame clones and lacks some. The sample contains more than 2 million clones, approximately 94% of which appear only once. Sequencing was performed on naive CD4+ T cells sorted from blood. All receptors come from a young man in good health. Both conserved end residues are part of each CDR3. A D gene is named only where the DNA matches it firmly. Size is omitted from some rows. Given values are once, few, many or a class for expanded clones.

d_gene: -
abundance: -
j_gene: TRBJ1-3
v_gene: TRBV10-2
len: 17
CDR3aa: CASSEPPTGAGGNTIYF
CDR3nt: TGCGCCAGCAGTGAGCCCCCCACGGGGGCTGGAGGAAACACCATATATTTT

d_gene: TRBD1
abundance: once
j_gene: TRBJ1-1
v_gene: TRBV2
len: 15
CDR3aa: CASRTGQGMRTEAFF
CDR3nt: TGTGCCAGCAGAACTGGACAGGGAATGAGGACTGAAGCTTTCTTT

d_gene: -
abundance: -
j_gene: TRBJ1-1
v_gene: TRBV11-1
len: 13
CDR3aa: CASSLQVNTEAFF
CDR3nt: TGTGCCAGCAGCCTACAGGTGAACACTGAAGCTTTCTTT

d_gene: TRBD1
abundance: -
j_gene: TRBJ2-3
v_gene: TRBV7-9
len: 16
CDR3aa: CASSFSGQGAGDTQYF
CDR3nt: TGTGCCAGCAGCTTCTCCGGACAGGGGGCAGGAGATACGCAGTATTTT

d_gene: -
abundance: -
j_gene: TRBJ2-4
v_gene: TRBV29-1
len: 14
CDR3aa: CSVERLLAKNIQYF
CDR3nt: TGCAGCGTTGAACGGCTCCTAGCCAAAAACATTCAGTACTTC

d_gene: TRBD2
abundance: -
j_gene: TRBJ2-7
v_gene: TRBV28
len: 14
CDR3aa: CASSRLAGPYEQYF
CDR3nt: TGTGCCAGCAGCAGACTAGCGGGTCCCTACGAGCAGTACTTC

d_gene: -
abundance: -
j_gene: TRBJ1-6
v_gene: TRBV6-5
len: 15
CDR3aa: CASSYGRSYNSPLHF
CDR3nt: TGTGCCAGCAGTTACGGGCGCTCCTATAATTCACCCCTCCACTTT

d_gene: -
abundance: -
j_gene: TRBJ2-5
v_gene: TRBV14
len: 14
CDR3aa: CASSVRNLKETQYF
CDR3nt: TGTGCCAGCAGCGTACGAAATCTGAAAGAGACCCAGTACTTC

d_gene: TRBD2
abundance: -
j_gene: TRBJ2-7
v_gene: TRBV28
len: 13
CDR3aa: CASSSGGIYEQYF
CDR3nt: TGTGCCAGCAGTAGCGGGGGAATCTACGAGCAGTACTTC

d_gene: -
abundance: -
j_gene: TRBJ2-3
v_gene: TRBV19
len: 15
CDR3aa: CASTSTWGHTDTQYF
CDR3nt: TGTGCCAGCACCTCCACCTGGGGGCACACAGATACGCAGTATTTT

d_gene: TRBD2
abundance: -
j_gene: TRBJ2-3
v_gene: TRBV9
len: 16
CDR3aa: CASSAGTSGGTDTQYF
CDR3nt: TGTGCCAGCAGCGCCGGGACTAGCGGGGGTACAGATACGCAGTATTTT

d_gene: -
abundance: once
j_gene: TRBJ2-7
v_gene: TRBV18
len: 14
CDR3aa: CASSPLTTDYEQYF
CDR3nt: TGTGCCAGCTCACCCCTAACGACAGACTACGAGCAGTACTTC

d_gene: -
abundance: -
j_gene: TRBJ2-7
v_gene: TRBV27
len: 16
CDR3aa: CASSPTLPALSYEQYF
CDR3nt: TGTGCCAGCAGTCCAACGCTCCCAGCACTCTCCTACGAGCAGTACTTC

d_gene: -
abundance: -
j_gene: TRBJ2-2
v_gene: TRBV6-5
len: 13
CDR3aa: CASQGPNTGELFF
CDR3nt: TGTGCCAGTCAGGGGCCGAACACCGGGGAGCTGTTTTTT

d_gene: -
abundance: -
j_gene: TRBJ1-5
v_gene: TRBV2
len: 16
CDR3aa: CASSELQGFSNQPQHF
CDR3nt: TGTGCCAGCAGTGAACTACAGGGTTTTAGCAATCAGCCCCAGCATTTT

d_gene: -
abundance: -
j_gene: TRBJ1-1
v_gene: TRBV7-9
len: 14
CDR3aa: CASSLGEMNTEAFF
CDR3nt: TGTGCCAGCAGCTTAGGGGAAATGAACACTGAAGCTTTCTTT

d_gene: TRBD1
abundance: -
j_gene: TRBJ1-2
v_gene: TRBV5-5
len: 15
CDR3aa: CASSLAGGQLYGYTF
CDR3nt: TGTGCCAGCAGCTTGGCCGGGGGACAGCTTTATGGCTACACCTTC

d_gene: -
abundance: -
j_gene: TRBJ1-1
v_gene: TRBV12-5
len: 12
CDR3aa: CASGPLAPEAFF
CDR3nt: TGTGCTAGTGGTCCCCTTGCGCCTGAAGCTTTCTTT

d_gene: TRBD1
abundance: once
j_gene: TRBJ1-4
v_gene: TRBV25-1
len: 13
CDR3aa: CASSGTNRGKLFF
CDR3nt: TGTGCCAGCAGTGGGACGAACAGGGGTAAACTGTTTTTT

d_gene: TRBD2
abundance: -
j_gene: TRBJ2-3
v_gene: TRBV5-6
len: 17
CDR3aa: CASSLVGLAGGTDTQYF
CDR3nt: TGTGCCAGCAGCTTGGTGGGACTAGCGGGGGGAACAGATACGCAGTATTTT

d_gene: -
abundance: -
j_gene: TRBJ2-7
v_gene: TRBV28
len: 15
CDR3aa: CASSLVSGFPNEQYF
CDR3nt: TGTGCCAGCAGTTTAGTGTCGGGGTTCCCGAACGAGCAGTACTTC

d_gene: -
abundance: -
j_gene: TRBJ2-3
v_gene: TRBV5-1
len: 13
CDR3aa: CASRRADTDTQYF
CDR3nt: TGCGCCAGCAGACGCGCCGACACAGATACGCAGTATTTT

d_gene: -
abundance: -
j_gene: TRBJ2-1
v_gene: TRBV6-5
len: 14
CDR3aa: CASSPGYEYNEQFF
CDR3nt: TGTGCCAGCAGTCCGGGGTACGAGTACAATGAGCAGTTCTTC

d_gene: -
abundance: -
j_gene: TRBJ1-1
v_gene: TRBV11-2
len: 15
CDR3aa: CASSLMGAGNTEAFF
CDR3nt: TGTGCCAGCAGCTTAATGGGGGCTGGGAACACTGAAGCTTTCTTT

d_gene: -
abundance: -
j_gene: TRBJ2-2
v_gene: TRBV2
len: 16
CDR3aa: CASSELGAGMGGELFF
CDR3nt: TGTGCCAGCAGTGAATTGGGGGCTGGAATGGGCGGGGAGCTGTTTTTT

d_gene: TRBD2
abundance: -
j_gene: TRBJ2-7
v_gene: TRBV19
len: 13
CDR3aa: CATLAGNSYEQYF
CDR3nt: TGTGCCACACTAGCGGGCAACTCCTACGAGCAGTACTTC

d_gene: TRBD2
abundance: -
j_gene: TRBJ2-3
v_gene: TRBV10-1
len: 15
CDR3aa: CASSPTSGRIDTQYF
CDR3nt: TGCGCCAGCAGTCCAACTAGCGGGAGAATAGATACGCAGTATTTT

d_gene: TRBD1
abundance: -
j_gene: TRBJ2-7
v_gene: TRBV7-2
len: 15
CDR3aa: CASSPWDRGFYEQYF
CDR3nt: TGTGCCAGCAGCCCGTGGGACAGGGGCTTCTACGAGCAGTACTTC

d_gene: -
abundance: once
j_gene: TRBJ2-2
v_gene: TRBV5-1
len: 15
CDR3aa: CASSRRASDTGELFF
CDR3nt: TGCGCCAGCAGCCGGCGGGCGTCTGACACCGGGGAGCTGTTTTTT

d_gene: TRBD2
abundance: -
j_gene: TRBJ2-7
v_gene: TRBV7-3
len: 15
CDR3aa: CASSLSGGSSYEQYF
CDR3nt: TGTGCCAGCAGCTTGAGCGGGGGGTCCTCCTACGAGCAGTACTTC

d_gene: TRBD1
abundance: -
j_gene: TRBJ2-1
v_gene: TRBV11-3
len: 16
CDR3aa: CASSLGAGQGYNEQFF
CDR3nt: TGTGCCAGCAGCTTAGGTGCCGGACAGGGCTACAATGAGCAGTTCTTC

d_gene: -
abundance: -
j_gene: TRBJ1-6
v_gene: TRBV10-3
len: 13
CDR3aa: CAISDWENSPLHF
CDR3nt: TGTGCCATCAGTGACTGGGAGAATTCACCCCTCCACTTT

d_gene: -
abundance: -
j_gene: TRBJ1-3
v_gene: TRBV10-3
len: 18
CDR3aa: CAISKTAEGPHSGNTIYF
CDR3nt: TGTGCCATCAGTAAGACAGCGGAGGGTCCCCACTCTGGAAACACCATATATTTT

d_gene: -
abundance: -
j_gene: TRBJ2-5
v_gene: TRBV5-1
len: 14
CDR3aa: CASSRGGAQETQYF
CDR3nt: TGCGCCAGCAGTCGGGGCGGGGCCCAAGAGACCCAGTACTTC

d_gene: -
abundance: once
j_gene: TRBJ1-5
v_gene: TRBV28
len: 15
CDR3aa: CASSRTGISNQPQHF
CDR3nt: TGTGCCAGCAGTCGTACGGGAATTAGCAATCAGCCCCAGCATTTT

d_gene: -
abundance: -
j_gene: TRBJ1-5
v_gene: TRBV10-3
len: 17
CDR3aa: CAISDGFTTASNQPQHF
CDR3nt: TGTGCCATCAGTGACGGGTTTACGACAGCCAGCAATCAGCCCCAGCATTTT

d_gene: TRBD1
abundance: -
j_gene: TRBJ1-2
v_gene: TRBV28
len: 15
CDR3aa: CASSRTGGPNYGYTF
CDR3nt: TGTGCCAGCAGCCGAACAGGGGGCCCCAACTATGGCTACACCTTC

d_gene: -
abundance: -
j_gene: TRBJ2-3
v_gene: TRBV2
len: 13
CDR3aa: CASSGVTTDTQYF
CDR3nt: TGTGCCAGCAGTGGGGTTACCACAGATACGCAGTATTTT

d_gene: TRBD1
abundance: -
j_gene: TRBJ2-3
v_gene: TRBV7-9
len: 17
CDR3aa: CASSLADRGLGTDTQYF
CDR3nt: TGTGCCAGCAGCTTAGCGGACAGGGGATTGGGCACAGATACGCAGTATTTT

d_gene: -
abundance: -
j_gene: TRBJ1-5
v_gene: TRBV6-1
len: 15
CDR3aa: CASSEGGGWDQPQHF
CDR3nt: TGTGCCAGCAGTGAAGGAGGGGGATGGGATCAGCCCCAGCATTTT

d_gene: -
abundance: -
j_gene: TRBJ1-1
v_gene: TRBV7-9
len: 14
CDR3aa: CASSLWGTNTEAFF
CDR3nt: TGTGCCAGCAGCTTATGGGGAACTAACACTGAAGCTTTCTTT

d_gene: -
abundance: -
j_gene: TRBJ1-3
v_gene: TRBV28
len: 14
CDR3aa: CASWAGSSGNTIYF
CDR3nt: TGTGCCAGCTGGGCCGGGAGCTCTGGAAACACCATATATTTT

d_gene: -
abundance: -
j_gene: TRBJ1-5
v_gene: TRBV2
len: 17
CDR3aa: CASSEEGRYLRNQPQHF
CDR3nt: TGTGCCAGCAGTGAAGAGGGACGGTACCTTAGGAATCAGCCCCAGCATTTT

d_gene: -
abundance: -
j_gene: TRBJ2-5
v_gene: TRBV7-6
len: 14
CDR3aa: CASSQIGERETQYF
CDR3nt: TGTGCCAGCAGCCAAATAGGGGAGCGGGAGACCCAGTACTTC

d_gene: -
abundance: -
j_gene: TRBJ1-2
v_gene: TRBV29-1
len: 9
CDR3aa: CSVGEGYTF
CDR3nt: TGCAGCGTTGGAGAAGGCTACACCTTC

d_gene: -
abundance: -
j_gene: TRBJ2-1
v_gene: TRBV5-6
len: 16
CDR3aa: CASSLDGFSSYNEQFF
CDR3nt: TGTGCCAGCAGCTTGGACGGTTTCAGTTCCTACAATGAGCAGTTCTTC

d_gene: -
abundance: -
j_gene: TRBJ1-3
v_gene: TRBV6-5
len: 13
CDR3aa: CASRPVSGNTIYF
CDR3nt: TGTGCCAGCCGTCCGGTTTCTGGAAACACCATATATTTT

d_gene: -
abundance: -
j_gene: TRBJ1-5
v_gene: TRBV19
len: 15
CDR3aa: CASSITVMGNQPQHF
CDR3nt: TGTGCCAGTAGTATCACCGTCATGGGGAATCAGCCCCAGCATTTT

d_gene: -
abundance: -
j_gene: TRBJ1-2
v_gene: TRBV5-4
len: 15
CDR3aa: CASSRGPTENYGYTF
CDR3nt: TGTGCCAGCAGTCGGGGGCCGACAGAAAACTATGGCTACACCTTC

d_gene: TRBD2
abundance: -
j_gene: TRBJ2-7
v_gene: TRBV4-1
len: 15
CDR3aa: CASSLQLAGLYEQYF
CDR3nt: TGCGCCAGCAGCCTTCAGCTAGCGGGACTCTACGAGCAGTACTTC